This T cell receptor beta chain was obtained from a study of T cells in Graves' hyperthyroidism and ophthalmopathy. Clinical symptoms, serum thyroxine, TRAb, thyroid ultrasound and orbital computed tomography established diagnosis. Using RNA transcripts as the source, TCR beta CDR3 regions were amplified. HTBI primers were used for first-round RT-PCR of the TCR CDR3. TCRdb called the multiplex PCR reads again in MiXCR, with one record for every CDR3 protein. This table has more than 550,000 distinct CDR3 sequences, 45% appearing once. Overall study results and limits: Researchers report that a 13 V-J model separated ophthalmopathy from stable hyperthyroidism.

The table lists this clonotype with many counts. Its matching antigen is unknown. This receptor was identified in an adult man with Graves' disease, either hyperthyroidism or ophthalmopathy (not recorded which). Source material: peripheral blood or thyroid tissue (not recorded which).

The CDR3 coding sequence is TGCGCCAGCAGTGAGTTCGGGACAGCCTACGAGCAGTACTTC. It is translated as CASSEFGTAYEQYF. The J gene is TRBJ2-7, the V gene TRBV10-2; 7 bases fit TRBD1. CDR1 is WSHSY and CDR2 is SAAADI in the germline V gene. The CDR3 runs to 14 residues. V trimming: 1 base; J trimming: 2 bases; junction bases outside the gene matches: 2.